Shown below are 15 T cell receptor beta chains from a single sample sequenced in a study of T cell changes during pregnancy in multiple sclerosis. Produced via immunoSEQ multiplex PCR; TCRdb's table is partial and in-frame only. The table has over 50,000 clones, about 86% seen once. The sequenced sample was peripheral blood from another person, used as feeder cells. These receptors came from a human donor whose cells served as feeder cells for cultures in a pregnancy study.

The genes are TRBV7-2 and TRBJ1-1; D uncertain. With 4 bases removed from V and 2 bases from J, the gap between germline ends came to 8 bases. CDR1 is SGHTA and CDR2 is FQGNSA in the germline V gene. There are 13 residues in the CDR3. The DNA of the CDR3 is TGTGCCAGCAGCTCGCATCAAAACACTGAAGCTTTCTTT. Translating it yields CASSSHQNTEAFF.

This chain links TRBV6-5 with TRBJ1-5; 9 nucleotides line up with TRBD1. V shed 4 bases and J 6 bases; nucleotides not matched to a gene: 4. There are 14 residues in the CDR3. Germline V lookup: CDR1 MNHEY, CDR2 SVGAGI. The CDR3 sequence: CASSWGQGGQPQHF. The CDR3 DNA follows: TGTGCCAGCAGTTGGGGACAGGGTGGTCAGCCCCAGCATTTT.

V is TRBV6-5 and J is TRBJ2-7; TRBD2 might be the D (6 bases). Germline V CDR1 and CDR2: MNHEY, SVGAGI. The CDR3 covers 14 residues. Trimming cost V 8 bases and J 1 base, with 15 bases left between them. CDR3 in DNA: TGTGCCAGCGGGAGGACCGAGAGTTCCTACGAGCAGTACTTC. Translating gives CASGRTESSYEQYF.

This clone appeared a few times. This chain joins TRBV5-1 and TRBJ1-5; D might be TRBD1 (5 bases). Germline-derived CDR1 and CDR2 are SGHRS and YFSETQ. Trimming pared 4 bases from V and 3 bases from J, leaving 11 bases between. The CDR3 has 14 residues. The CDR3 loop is CASSPQGNNQPQHF. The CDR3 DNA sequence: TGCGCCAGCAGCCCTCAGGGAAACAATCAGCCCCAGCATTTT.

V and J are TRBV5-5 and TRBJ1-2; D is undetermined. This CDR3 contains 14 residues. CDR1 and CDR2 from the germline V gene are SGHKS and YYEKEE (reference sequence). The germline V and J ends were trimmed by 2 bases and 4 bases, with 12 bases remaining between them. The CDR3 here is CASSFLTSAYGYTF. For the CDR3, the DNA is TGTGCCAGCAGCTTTCTCACGTCGGCCTATGGCTACACCTTC.

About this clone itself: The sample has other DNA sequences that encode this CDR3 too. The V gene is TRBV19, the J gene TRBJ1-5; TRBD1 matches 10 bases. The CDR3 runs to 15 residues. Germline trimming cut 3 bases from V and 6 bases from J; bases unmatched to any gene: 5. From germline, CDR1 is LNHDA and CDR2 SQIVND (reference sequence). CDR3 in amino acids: CASSIPGQGTQPQHF. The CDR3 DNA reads TGTGCCAGTAGTATTCCGGGACAGGGGACTCAGCCCCAGCATTTT.

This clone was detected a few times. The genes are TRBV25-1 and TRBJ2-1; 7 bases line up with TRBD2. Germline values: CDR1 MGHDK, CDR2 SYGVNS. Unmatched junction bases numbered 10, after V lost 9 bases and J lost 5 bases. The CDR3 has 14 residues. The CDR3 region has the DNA TGTGCCAGTTCCTCTGGGGGGGGAAACAATGAGCAGTTCTTC. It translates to CASSSGGGNNEQFF.

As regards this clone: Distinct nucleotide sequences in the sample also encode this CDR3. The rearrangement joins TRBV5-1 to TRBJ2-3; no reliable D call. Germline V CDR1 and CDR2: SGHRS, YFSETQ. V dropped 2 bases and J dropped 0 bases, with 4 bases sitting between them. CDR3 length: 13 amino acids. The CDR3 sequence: CASSLGSTDTQYF. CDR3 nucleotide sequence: TGCGCCAGCAGCTTAGGAAGCACAGATACGCAGTATTTT.

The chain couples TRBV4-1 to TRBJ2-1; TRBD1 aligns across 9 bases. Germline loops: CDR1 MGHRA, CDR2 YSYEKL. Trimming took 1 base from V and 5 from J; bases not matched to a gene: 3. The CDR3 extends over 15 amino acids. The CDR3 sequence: CASSQGQGVDNEQFF. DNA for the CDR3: TGCGCCAGCAGCCAAGGACAGGGGGTCGACAATGAGCAGTTCTTC.

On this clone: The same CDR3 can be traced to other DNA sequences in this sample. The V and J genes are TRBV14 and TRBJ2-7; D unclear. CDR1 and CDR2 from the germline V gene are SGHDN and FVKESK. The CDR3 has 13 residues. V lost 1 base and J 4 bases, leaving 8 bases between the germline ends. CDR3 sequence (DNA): TGTGCCAGCAGCCAAGTGTCAGCATACGAGCAGTACTTC. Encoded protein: CASSQVSAYEQYF.

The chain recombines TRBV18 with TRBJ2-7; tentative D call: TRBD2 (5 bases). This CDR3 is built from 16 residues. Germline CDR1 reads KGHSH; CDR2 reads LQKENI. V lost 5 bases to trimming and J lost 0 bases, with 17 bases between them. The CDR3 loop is CASSNGEPGLSYEQYF. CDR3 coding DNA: TGTGCCAGCTCAAACGGGGAACCGGGTCTCTCCTACGAGCAGTACTTC. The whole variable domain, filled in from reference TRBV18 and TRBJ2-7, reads NAGVMQNPRHLVRRRGQEARLRCSPMKGHSHVYWYRQLPEEGLKFMVYLQKENIIDESGMPKERFSAEFPKEGPSILRIQQVVRGDSAAYFCASSNGEPGLSYEQYFGPGTRLTVT.

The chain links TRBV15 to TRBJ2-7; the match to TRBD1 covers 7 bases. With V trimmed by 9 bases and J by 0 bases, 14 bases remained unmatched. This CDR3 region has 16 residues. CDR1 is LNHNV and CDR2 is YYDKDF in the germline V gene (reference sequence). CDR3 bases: TGTGCCACTCAACCAGGGGGTAACTCCATCTCCTACGAGCAGTACTTC. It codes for CATQPGGNSISYEQYF. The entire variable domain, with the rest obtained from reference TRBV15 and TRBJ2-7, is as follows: DAMVIQNPRYQVTQFGKPVTLSCSQTLNHNVMYWYQQKSSQAPKLLFHYYDKDFNNEADTPDNFQSRRPNTSFCFLDIRSPGLGDTAMYLCATQPGGNSISYEQYFGPGTRLTVT.

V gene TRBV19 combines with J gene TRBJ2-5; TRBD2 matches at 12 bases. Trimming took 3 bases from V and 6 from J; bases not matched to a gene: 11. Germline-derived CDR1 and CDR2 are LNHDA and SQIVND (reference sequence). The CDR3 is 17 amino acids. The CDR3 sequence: CASSISLTSGSGKTQYF. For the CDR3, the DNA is TGTGCCAGTAGTATTTCCCTGACTAGCGGGAGTGGGAAGACCCAGTACTTC. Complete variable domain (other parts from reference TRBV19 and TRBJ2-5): DGGITQSPKYLFRKEGQNVTLSCEQNLNHDAMYWYRQDPGQGLRLIYYSQIVNDFQKGDIAEGYSVSREKKESFPLTVTSAQKNPTAFYLCASSISLTSGSGKTQYFGPGTRLLVL.

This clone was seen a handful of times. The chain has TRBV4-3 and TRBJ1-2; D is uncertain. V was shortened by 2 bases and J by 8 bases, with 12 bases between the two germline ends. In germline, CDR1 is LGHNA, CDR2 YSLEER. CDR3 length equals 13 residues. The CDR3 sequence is CASSQRSPPGYTF. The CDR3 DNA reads TGCGCCAGCAGCCAACGTTCCCCCCCGGGCTACACCTTC.

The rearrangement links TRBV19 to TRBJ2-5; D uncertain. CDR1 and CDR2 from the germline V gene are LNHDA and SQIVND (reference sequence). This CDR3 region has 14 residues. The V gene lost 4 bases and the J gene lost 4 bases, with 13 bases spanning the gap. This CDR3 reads CASSTRDIGETQYF. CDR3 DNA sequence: TGTGCCAGTAGTACCCGCGACATAGGAGAGACCCAGTACTTC.